This T cell receptor (beta chain) emerged from a study of vaccination and CD4 T cells after COVID-19. Across the whole study: Taking of post-vaccine samples occurred a median about 72 days after dose two (range 14 to 241).

As to this clonotype: Its target is not known.

Treatment given: roughly 10-day PBMC culture with coronavirus spike peptide pools or control peptides (ViraFEST assay). Sequencing of DNA taken from cultured CD4+ T cells relied on the Oncomine TCR Beta short-read assay. TCRdb redid the calling of the PCR reads with MiXCR, one entry per CDR3 protein. Of 16,000 or so distinct CDR3 sequences detected, about two fifths appear once; the ten largest clones hold around 7.3%. CDR1 and CDR2 (germline): SGHTA, FQGNSA. CDR3 size: 15 residues. V was cut by 7 bases and J by 0 bases, with 12 bases left in between. This chain uses TRBV7-2 with TRBJ2-2; D not resolved. The specimen comprised CD4+ T cells from blood, cultured in vitro, sampled after SARS-CoV-2 vaccination. The sequence derives from a human donor who had recovered from COVID-19. CDR3 sequence reads: CASIIERANTGELFF. The CDR3 coding sequence is TGTGCCAGCATAATTGAGAGAGCGAACACCGGGGAGCTGTTTTTT.